This T cell receptor beta chain is from a study of CD4 T cells in relation to SARS-CoV-2 and coronaviruses. Note on this clone: Its antigen remains unknown.

The CDR3 totals 15 residues. V trimming: 5 bases; J trimming: 0 bases; junction bases outside the gene matches: 7. CDR1 and CDR2 (germline): MNHEY, SMNVEV (reference sequence). CD4+ T cells from unexposed donors were obtained before the COVID-19 pandemic (2011-2018). After about 10 days of culture, CD4+ T cells were isolated. Sequenced by immunoSEQ multiplex PCR; TCRdb stores in-frame clones only, minus some. The table has 20,000 to 30,000 clones, roughly four fifths seen once. The sequenced sample was CD4+ T cells from PBMCs, cultured in vitro. J is TRBJ2-7 and V is TRBV27; 7 nucleotides agree with TRBD1. This TCR was sampled from a human donor in good health. The CDR3 DNA reads as TGTGCCAGCAGTACCCGCGAGGGGGCCTCCTACGAGCAGTACTTC. Translating it yields CASSTREGASYEQYF.